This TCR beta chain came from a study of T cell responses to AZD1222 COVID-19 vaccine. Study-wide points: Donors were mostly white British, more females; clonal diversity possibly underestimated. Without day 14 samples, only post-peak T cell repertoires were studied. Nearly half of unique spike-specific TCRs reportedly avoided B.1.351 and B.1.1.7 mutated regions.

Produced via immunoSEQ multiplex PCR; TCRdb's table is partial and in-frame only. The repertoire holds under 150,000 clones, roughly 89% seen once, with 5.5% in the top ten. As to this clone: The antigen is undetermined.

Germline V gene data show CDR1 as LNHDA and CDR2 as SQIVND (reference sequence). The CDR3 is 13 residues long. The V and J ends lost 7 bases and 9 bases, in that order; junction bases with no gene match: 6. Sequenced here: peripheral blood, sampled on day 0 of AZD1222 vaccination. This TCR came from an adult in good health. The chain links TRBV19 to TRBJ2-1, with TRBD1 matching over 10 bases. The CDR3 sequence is CASNRQGAVEQFF. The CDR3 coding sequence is TGTGCCAGTAACCGACAGGGGGCGGTTGAGCAGTTCTTC.